Listed below are T cell receptor beta chains from one sample, sequenced in a study of cytomegalovirus exposure and HLA in healthy donors. Clones were sequenced by immunoSEQ multiplex PCR, and TCRdb holds only the in-frame ones, with some missing. The table has some 220,000 clones, roughly 78% seen once. Sequenced sample: PBMCs. All receptors come from a boy aged 5-17 years in good health and CMV-seronegative. CDR3s include the opening cysteine and the closing phenylalanine or tryptophan. The D gene is left open where the match is weak. Clone sizes are given selectively: once, few, many, or a class where the clone is expanded.

j_call: TRBJ1-4; d_call: .; clone_size: once; v_call: TRBV5-1; cdr3_aa: CASSLAPGDGEKLFF; cdr3_nt: TGCGCCAGCAGCTTGGCCCCAGGCGACGGTGAAAAACTGTTTTTT
j_call: TRBJ1-5; d_call: .; clone_size: .; v_call: TRBV30; cdr3_aa: CAWRTDNNQPQHF; cdr3_nt: TGTGCCTGGCGGACAGATAACAATCAGCCCCAGCATTTT
j_call: TRBJ1-2; d_call: TRBD1; clone_size: .; v_call: TRBV5-1; cdr3_aa: CASSRTGGSYGYTF; cdr3_nt: TGCGCCAGCAGCAGGACAGGGGGCTCGTATGGCTACACCTTC
j_call: TRBJ2-7; d_call: TRBD2; clone_size: .; v_call: TRBV2; cdr3_aa: CASSEGGLAGPYEQYF; cdr3_nt: TGTGCCAGCAGCGAAGGGGGTCTAGCGGGCCCCTACGAGCAGTACTTC
j_call: TRBJ1-5; d_call: .; clone_size: once; v_call: TRBV6-1; cdr3_aa: CASSELTDSSFQPQHF; cdr3_nt: TGTGCCAGCAGTGAACTTACGGACAGCTCATTTCAGCCCCAGCATTTT
j_call: TRBJ2-3; d_call: TRBD2; clone_size: .; v_call: TRBV19; cdr3_aa: CASSMGTSGGTDTQYF; cdr3_nt: TGTGCCAGTAGTATGGGGACTAGCGGGGGCACAGATACGCAGTATTTT
j_call: TRBJ2-3; d_call: TRBD1; clone_size: .; v_call: TRBV11-2; cdr3_aa: CASSLEGGTVTDTQYF; cdr3_nt: TGTGCCAGCAGCTTAGAGGGTGGGACAGTCACAGATACGCAGTATTTT
j_call: TRBJ1-6; d_call: TRBD1; clone_size: .; v_call: TRBV10-3; cdr3_aa: CAIRDVDGQGRRSPLHF; cdr3_nt: TGTGCCATCAGGGACGTCGACGGACAGGGACGGCGTTCACCCCTCCACTTT
j_call: TRBJ1-4; d_call: TRBD1; clone_size: .; v_call: TRBV7-8; cdr3_aa: CASSLGRGFEKLFF; cdr3_nt: TGTGCCAGCAGCTTAGGCAGGGGGTTCGAAAAACTGTTTTTT
j_call: TRBJ2-2; d_call: .; clone_size: .; v_call: TRBV5-1; cdr3_aa: CASSEGVAHTGELFF; cdr3_nt: TGCGCCAGCAGCGAGGGGGTGGCACACACCGGGGAGCTGTTTTTT
j_call: TRBJ2-7; d_call: TRBD1; clone_size: .; v_call: TRBV5-4; cdr3_aa: CASSERDRLSYEQYF; cdr3_nt: TGTGCCAGCAGCGAAAGGGACAGACTCTCCTACGAGCAGTACTTC
j_call: TRBJ1-2; d_call: TRBD1; clone_size: .; v_call: TRBV6-5; cdr3_aa: CASSRGAGGRGYTF; cdr3_nt: TGTGCCAGCAGCCGGGGGGCAGGGGGCAGGGGCTACACCTTC
j_call: TRBJ2-1; d_call: TRBD2; clone_size: .; v_call: TRBV14; cdr3_aa: CASSQRGSSGRWYEQFF; cdr3_nt: TGTGCCAGCAGCCAGAGGGGGTCTAGCGGGAGATGGTATGAGCAGTTCTTC
j_call: TRBJ2-3; d_call: .; clone_size: .; v_call: TRBV7-9; cdr3_aa: CASSLGGGGTYTDTQYF; cdr3_nt: TGTGCCAGCAGCTTAGGGGGCGGCGGGACTTACACAGATACGCAGTATTTT
j_call: TRBJ2-1; d_call: .; clone_size: .; v_call: TRBV7-2; cdr3_aa: CASSLGGSVRVEQFF; cdr3_nt: TGTGCCAGCAGCTTAGGTGGGTCAGTCCGGGTCGAGCAGTTCTTC
j_call: TRBJ1-3; d_call: TRBD1; clone_size: .; v_call: TRBV6-5; cdr3_aa: CASSKGQLRNTIYF; cdr3_nt: TGTGCCAGCAGCAAGGGACAGCTAAGAAACACCATATATTTT
j_call: TRBJ1-2; d_call: .; clone_size: .; v_call: TRBV6-1; cdr3_aa: CASSEGRRGYGYTF; cdr3_nt: TGTGCCAGCAGTGAAGGCAGGCGGGGCTATGGCTACACCTTC
j_call: TRBJ2-7; d_call: TRBD1; clone_size: .; v_call: TRBV6-5; cdr3_aa: CASSYTDRVDEQYF; cdr3_nt: TGTGCCAGCAGTTACACAGACAGGGTCGACGAGCAGTACTTC
j_call: TRBJ2-3; d_call: .; clone_size: .; v_call: TRBV7-9; cdr3_aa: CASSLYEGGSTDTQYF; cdr3_nt: TGTGCCAGCAGCTTATACGAGGGAGGATCCACAGATACGCAGTATTTT
j_call: TRBJ1-4; d_call: .; clone_size: .; v_call: TRBV19; cdr3_aa: CASRQAGWNEKLFF; cdr3_nt: TGTGCCAGTAGACAAGCGGGGTGGAATGAAAAACTGTTTTTT
j_call: TRBJ2-1; d_call: .; clone_size: .; v_call: TRBV5-1; cdr3_aa: CASSLAISYNEQFF; cdr3_nt: TGCGCCAGCTCCTTAGCGATCTCCTACAATGAGCAGTTCTTC
j_call: TRBJ2-7; d_call: .; clone_size: .; v_call: TRBV5-6; cdr3_aa: CASSLRRRYEQYF; cdr3_nt: TGTGCCAGCAGCTTGAGGAGACGGTACGAGCAGTACTTC
j_call: TRBJ1-2; d_call: .; clone_size: .; v_call: TRBV7-8; cdr3_aa: CASSPTRTNFAYGYTF; cdr3_nt: TGTGCCAGCAGTCCTACCCGGACAAATTTCGCCTATGGCTACACCTTC
j_call: TRBJ2-7; d_call: .; clone_size: .; v_call: TRBV19; cdr3_aa: CASSPLLMPEQYF; cdr3_nt: TGTGCCAGTAGTCCCCTTCTAATGCCCGAGCAGTACTTC
j_call: TRBJ1-5; d_call: .; clone_size: .; v_call: TRBV7-2; cdr3_aa: CASSLKLGSNQPQHF; cdr3_nt: TGTGCCAGCAGCTTAAAACTGGGCAGCAATCAGCCCCAGCATTTT
j_call: TRBJ2-1; d_call: .; clone_size: .; v_call: TRBV27; cdr3_aa: CASSRTQRPDNEQFF; cdr3_nt: TGTGCCAGCAGCAGAACCCAGAGGCCCGACAATGAGCAGTTCTTC
j_call: TRBJ1-2; d_call: .; clone_size: once; v_call: TRBV19; cdr3_aa: CASSPEGAGSYTF; cdr3_nt: TGTGCCAGTAGTCCAGAAGGGGCGGGGAGCTACACCTTC
j_call: TRBJ2-1; d_call: .; clone_size: .; v_call: TRBV5-4; cdr3_aa: CASSSNPSSYNEQFF; cdr3_nt: TGTGCCAGCAGCTCTAATCCGAGCTCCTACAATGAGCAGTTCTTC
j_call: TRBJ2-2; d_call: TRBD2; clone_size: few; v_call: TRBV5-6; cdr3_aa: CASSPTGGTGELFF; cdr3_nt: TGTGCCAGCAGCCCTACGGGGGGGACCGGGGAGCTGTTTTTT
j_call: TRBJ1-4; d_call: TRBD1; clone_size: .; v_call: TRBV29-1; cdr3_aa: CSVQGGQSNEKLFF; cdr3_nt: TGCAGCGTTCAAGGGGGCCAGAGTAATGAAAAACTGTTTTTT
j_call: TRBJ1-1; d_call: .; clone_size: .; v_call: TRBV6-1; cdr3_aa: CASRWGPGAEAFF; cdr3_nt: TGTGCCAGCAGGTGGGGCCCTGGGGCTGAAGCTTTCTTT
j_call: TRBJ1-1; d_call: TRBD1; clone_size: once; v_call: TRBV6-5; cdr3_aa: CASSYRQGWYTEAFF; cdr3_nt: TGTGCCAGCAGTTACCGACAGGGATGGTACACTGAAGCTTTCTTT
j_call: TRBJ2-1; d_call: TRBD2; clone_size: .; v_call: TRBV29-1; cdr3_aa: CSVASSGDEQFF; cdr3_nt: TGCAGCGTTGCGTCTAGCGGCGATGAGCAGTTCTTC
j_call: TRBJ1-1; d_call: .; clone_size: .; v_call: TRBV30; cdr3_aa: CAWTRDMGSTEAFF; cdr3_nt: TGTGCCTGGACCCGGGACATGGGGTCCACTGAAGCTTTCTTT
j_call: TRBJ1-1; d_call: .; clone_size: .; v_call: TRBV29-1; cdr3_aa: CSVALGPEAFF; cdr3_nt: TGCAGCGTTGCGCTAGGTCCTGAAGCTTTCTTT
j_call: TRBJ1-4; d_call: TRBD1; clone_size: .; v_call: TRBV5-5; cdr3_aa: CASSHSGTAATNEKLFF; cdr3_nt: TGTGCCAGCAGCCATTCCGGGACAGCTGCAACTAATGAAAAACTGTTTTTT
j_call: TRBJ2-1; d_call: .; clone_size: .; v_call: TRBV6-5; cdr3_aa: CASRIPGHLYNEQFF; cdr3_nt: TGTGCCAGCAGAATCCCGGGACATCTATACAATGAGCAGTTCTTC
j_call: TRBJ2-5; d_call: TRBD1; clone_size: .; v_call: TRBV19; cdr3_aa: CASSTGTGPETQYF; cdr3_nt: TGTGCCAGTAGCACCGGGACAGGTCCAGAGACCCAGTACTTC
j_call: TRBJ2-1; d_call: TRBD2; clone_size: .; v_call: TRBV2; cdr3_aa: CASSRTSGYNEQFF; cdr3_nt: TGTGCCAGCAGCCGGACTAGCGGGTACAATGAGCAGTTCTTC
j_call: TRBJ2-7; d_call: .; clone_size: few; v_call: TRBV5-6; cdr3_aa: CASSLGGGSYEQYF; cdr3_nt: TGTGCCAGCAGCTTGGGAGGGGGTTCCTACGAGCAGTACTTC
j_call: TRBJ2-1; d_call: TRBD2; clone_size: .; v_call: TRBV7-2; cdr3_aa: CASSLGSSGRGSYNEQFF; cdr3_nt: TGTGCCAGCAGCTTGGGATCTAGCGGGAGGGGATCCTACAATGAGCAGTTCTTC
j_call: TRBJ1-1; d_call: .; clone_size: .; v_call: TRBV5-4; cdr3_aa: CASSLIGAGRNTEAFF; cdr3_nt: TGTGCCAGCAGCTTAATTGGTGCTGGCAGGAACACTGAAGCTTTCTTT
j_call: TRBJ1-1; d_call: TRBD1; clone_size: few; v_call: TRBV4-1; cdr3_aa: CASSQSPGGDTEAFF; cdr3_nt: TGCGCCAGCAGCCAGAGCCCAGGGGGCGACACTGAAGCTTTCTTT
j_call: TRBJ1-1; d_call: .; clone_size: .; v_call: TRBV4-1; cdr3_aa: CASSQDEGTLLQAFF; cdr3_nt: TGCGCCAGCAGCCAAGATGAGGGGACTTTGCTACAAGCTTTCTTT
j_call: TRBJ1-1; d_call: TRBD1; clone_size: few; v_call: TRBV5-1; cdr3_aa: CASTEPGTGALEAFF; cdr3_nt: TGCGCCAGCACCGAACCCGGGACAGGTGCCCTGGAAGCTTTCTTT
j_call: TRBJ1-4; d_call: .; clone_size: once; v_call: TRBV2; cdr3_aa: CASSEIFGEKLFF; cdr3_nt: TGTGCCAGCAGTGAAATTTTTGGCGAAAAACTGTTTTTT
j_call: TRBJ1-5; d_call: TRBD1; clone_size: .; v_call: TRBV30; cdr3_aa: CAFKPQGAGDQPQHF; cdr3_nt: TGTGCCTTTAAACCCCAGGGGGCAGGGGATCAGCCCCAGCATTTT
j_call: TRBJ1-2; d_call: .; clone_size: .; v_call: TRBV6-4; cdr3_aa: CASSGDRNYGYTF; cdr3_nt: TGTGCCAGCAGTGGAGACAGGAACTATGGCTACACCTTC
j_call: TRBJ1-1; d_call: TRBD1; clone_size: few; v_call: TRBV30; cdr3_aa: CAYRDSGGTEAFF; cdr3_nt: TGTGCCTACCGCGATTCAGGGGGCACTGAAGCTTTCTTT
j_call: TRBJ2-3; d_call: TRBD1; clone_size: .; v_call: TRBV2; cdr3_aa: CASIRTGVTDTQYF; cdr3_nt: TGTGCCAGCATTAGGACAGGGGTAACAGATACGCAGTATTTT
j_call: TRBJ2-7; d_call: .; clone_size: .; v_call: TRBV11-3; cdr3_aa: CASSLDVYEQYF; cdr3_nt: TGTGCCAGCAGCTTAGACGTCTACGAGCAGTACTTC
j_call: TRBJ2-1; d_call: TRBD2; clone_size: once; v_call: TRBV11-3; cdr3_aa: CASSLLAGADNEQFF; cdr3_nt: TGTGCCAGCAGCTTATTAGCGGGGGCCGACAATGAGCAGTTCTTC
j_call: TRBJ1-2; d_call: TRBD1; clone_size: .; v_call: TRBV5-1; cdr3_aa: CASSRDRERYGYTF; cdr3_nt: TGCGCCAGCAGCCGCGACAGGGAACGCTATGGCTACACCTTC
j_call: TRBJ1-3; d_call: .; clone_size: .; v_call: TRBV29-1; cdr3_aa: CSVERGSGNTIYF; cdr3_nt: TGCAGCGTTGAAAGGGGCTCTGGAAACACCATATATTTT
j_call: TRBJ1-5; d_call: TRBD1; clone_size: .; v_call: TRBV6-5; cdr3_aa: CASSYAAGGGLQPQHF; cdr3_nt: TGTGCCAGCAGTTACGCGGCAGGGGGTGGCCTTCAGCCCCAGCATTTT
j_call: TRBJ1-5; d_call: TRBD1; clone_size: .; v_call: TRBV27; cdr3_aa: CASSLRPGRDRNQPQHF; cdr3_nt: TGTGCCAGCAGTTTACGGCCCGGTAGGGACAGGAATCAGCCCCAGCATTTT
j_call: TRBJ2-3; d_call: TRBD2; clone_size: once; v_call: TRBV10-1; cdr3_aa: CASSDPGLGGDTQYF; cdr3_nt: TGCGCCAGCAGTGACCCGGGACTAGGGGGAGATACGCAGTATTTT
j_call: TRBJ2-1; d_call: TRBD2; clone_size: .; v_call: TRBV7-9; cdr3_aa: CASSTTLAGSYNEQFF; cdr3_nt: TGTGCCAGCAGCACCACGCTAGCGGGGTCGTACAATGAGCAGTTCTTC
j_call: TRBJ1-1; d_call: .; clone_size: .; v_call: TRBV5-6; cdr3_aa: CASSQGFMNTEAFF; cdr3_nt: TGTGCCAGCAGCCAGGGATTCATGAACACTGAAGCTTTCTTT
j_call: TRBJ2-5; d_call: .; clone_size: .; v_call: TRBV9; cdr3_aa: CASSGPDGQLQETQYF; cdr3_nt: TGTGCCAGCAGCGGCCCCGACGGACAGCTCCAAGAGACCCAGTACTTC